This TCR beta chain was recovered during a study of shared clonotypes between healthy human individuals. Study context: Three plates were used per donor for CD4 naive, three for CD4 memory, two for CD8 naive and one for CD8 memory. Whole-study results and caveats: Having only a few donors restricted how much genetic and exposure-history diversity was captured.

Comments on this clone: No antigen is known for it.

Per the authors' pipeline: Junction-only sequences without quality scores came from ImmunoSEQ, so filtering differed. Libraries were prepared by immunoSEQ multiplex PCR; TCRdb keeps only in-frame clonotypes and omits some of them. D and trimming were read from the DNA, whereas the V and J calls and clone size are those reported in that table. Of approximately 1.5 million clones listed, 98% are singletons. The CDR3 has 17 residues. Trimming removed 0 bases at V and 0 bases at J, with 13 bases between. Germline CDR1 and CDR2: SGDLS and YYNGEE. Sequencing input: naive CD4+ T cells sorted from blood. As to subset: CD45RA+ positively selected. This clonotype originated in a man aged 25-40 years in good health. V and J are TRBV9 and TRBJ1-3, with a tentative D call TRBD1 (6 bases). In DNA, the CDR3 is TGTGCCAGCAGCGTAGGGGGGCAGGGGCACTCTGGAAACACCATATATTTT. Translation gives CASSVGGQGHSGNTIYF.